Below, 5 T cell receptor beta chains from the same sample are listed, as sequenced in a study of blood T cell repertoires in COVID-19. Profiled with immunoSEQ multiplex PCR; TCRdb holds only in-frame clones, not every one. This sample has over 200,000 clones; roughly nine tenths occur once, and the top ten carry 3% to 3.5%. The sample comprised PBMCs or T cells enriched from blood (not recorded which). Receptors were obtained from a woman aged 45-59 years in a cohort exposed to, infected with or recovered from COVID-19 (not recorded which).

V usage is TRBV7-8 and J usage is TRBJ1-5, with D possibly being TRBD1 (6 bases). The germline V gene has CDR1 SGHVS and CDR2 FQNEAQ. The CDR3 extends over 18 amino acids. Trimming shortened V by 5 bases and J by 0 bases, and 20 bases separated the two germline ends. In DNA, the CDR3 is TGTGCCAGCAGCGGCCGGGACACCAGCACCAATAGCAATCAGCCCCAGCATTTT. This gives the protein CASSGRDTSTNSNQPQHF.

The genes are TRBV12-5 and TRBJ1-2; D gene unclear. This CDR3 is 21 amino acids long. Trimming took 2 bases from V and 0 from J, leaving 28 bases between them. CDR1 and CDR2 (germline): LGHNT, FRNRAP. CDR3 region: CASGLLINVGGPVTANYGYTF. The CDR3 DNA is TGTGCTAGTGGTTTGTTGATTAATGTGGGAGGGCCCGTTACCGCTAACTATGGCTACACCTTC.

This rearrangement joins TRBV18 to TRBJ1-1; D remains ambiguous. Germline CDR1 reads KGHSH; CDR2 reads LQKENI. The CDR3 length is 14 residues. V was cut by 3 bases and J by 1 base, with 9 bases left in between. The CDR3 nucleotides read TGTGCCAGCTCACCGGCCCGCCCGAACACTGAAGCTTTCTTT. It is translated as CASSPARPNTEAFF.

V is TRBV7-9 and J is TRBJ2-6, with 9 bases aligning to TRBD2. Germline trimming cut 6 bases from V and 0 bases from J; bases unmatched to any gene: 3. CDR1 and CDR2 (germline): SEHNR, FQNEAQ (reference sequence). The CDR3 loop spans 16 amino acids. CDR3: CASSLAGSSGANVLTF. CDR3 sequence (DNA): TGTGCCAGCAGTCTAGCGGGGAGCTCTGGGGCCAACGTCCTGACTTTC.

The gene calls are TRBV11-2 and TRBJ1-5; unclear D gene. V shed 4 bases and J shed 7 bases, with 11 bases lying between them. This CDR3 has 13 residues. In germline, CDR1 is SGHAT, CDR2 FQNNGV. The CDR3 coding sequence is TGTGCCAGCAGCTCTTACGAGGAGCAGCCCCAGCATTTT. It translates to CASSSYEEQPQHF.